The clone carrying this TCR beta chain occurred many times. Its antigen is currently unknown. With the read ending 3 residues before the CDR3 end, the germline J gene is used to fill in that end. Each donor provided 5 to 8 ml of heparinized whole blood. The sample belongs to a study of T cell clonality in common variable immunodeficiency. Whole-study results and caveats: Links between repertoire features and CVID complications were heterogeneity-limited. In common variable immunodeficiency, TCR beta chains reportedly carried fewer deletions and N-nucleotide insertions.

Unmatched junction bases numbered 4, after V lost 4 bases and J lost 4 bases. Germline loops: CDR1 SGHRS, CDR2 YFSETQ. The CDR3 has 14 amino acids. The assay was immunoSEQ multiplex PCR, and TCRdb's table has in-frame clones only and misses some. The data list some 15,000 clones, none observed once; under 10% falls to the top ten. The specimen was peripheral blood mononuclear cells. The clonotype comes from a human donor with common variable immunodeficiency. The chain combines TRBV5-1 with TRBJ1-3, with 8 nucleotides matching TRBD1. CDR3 sequence reads: CASSLTGDGNTIYF. Partial CDR3 DNA: TGCGCCAGCAGCCTGACAGGGGACGGAAACACC.